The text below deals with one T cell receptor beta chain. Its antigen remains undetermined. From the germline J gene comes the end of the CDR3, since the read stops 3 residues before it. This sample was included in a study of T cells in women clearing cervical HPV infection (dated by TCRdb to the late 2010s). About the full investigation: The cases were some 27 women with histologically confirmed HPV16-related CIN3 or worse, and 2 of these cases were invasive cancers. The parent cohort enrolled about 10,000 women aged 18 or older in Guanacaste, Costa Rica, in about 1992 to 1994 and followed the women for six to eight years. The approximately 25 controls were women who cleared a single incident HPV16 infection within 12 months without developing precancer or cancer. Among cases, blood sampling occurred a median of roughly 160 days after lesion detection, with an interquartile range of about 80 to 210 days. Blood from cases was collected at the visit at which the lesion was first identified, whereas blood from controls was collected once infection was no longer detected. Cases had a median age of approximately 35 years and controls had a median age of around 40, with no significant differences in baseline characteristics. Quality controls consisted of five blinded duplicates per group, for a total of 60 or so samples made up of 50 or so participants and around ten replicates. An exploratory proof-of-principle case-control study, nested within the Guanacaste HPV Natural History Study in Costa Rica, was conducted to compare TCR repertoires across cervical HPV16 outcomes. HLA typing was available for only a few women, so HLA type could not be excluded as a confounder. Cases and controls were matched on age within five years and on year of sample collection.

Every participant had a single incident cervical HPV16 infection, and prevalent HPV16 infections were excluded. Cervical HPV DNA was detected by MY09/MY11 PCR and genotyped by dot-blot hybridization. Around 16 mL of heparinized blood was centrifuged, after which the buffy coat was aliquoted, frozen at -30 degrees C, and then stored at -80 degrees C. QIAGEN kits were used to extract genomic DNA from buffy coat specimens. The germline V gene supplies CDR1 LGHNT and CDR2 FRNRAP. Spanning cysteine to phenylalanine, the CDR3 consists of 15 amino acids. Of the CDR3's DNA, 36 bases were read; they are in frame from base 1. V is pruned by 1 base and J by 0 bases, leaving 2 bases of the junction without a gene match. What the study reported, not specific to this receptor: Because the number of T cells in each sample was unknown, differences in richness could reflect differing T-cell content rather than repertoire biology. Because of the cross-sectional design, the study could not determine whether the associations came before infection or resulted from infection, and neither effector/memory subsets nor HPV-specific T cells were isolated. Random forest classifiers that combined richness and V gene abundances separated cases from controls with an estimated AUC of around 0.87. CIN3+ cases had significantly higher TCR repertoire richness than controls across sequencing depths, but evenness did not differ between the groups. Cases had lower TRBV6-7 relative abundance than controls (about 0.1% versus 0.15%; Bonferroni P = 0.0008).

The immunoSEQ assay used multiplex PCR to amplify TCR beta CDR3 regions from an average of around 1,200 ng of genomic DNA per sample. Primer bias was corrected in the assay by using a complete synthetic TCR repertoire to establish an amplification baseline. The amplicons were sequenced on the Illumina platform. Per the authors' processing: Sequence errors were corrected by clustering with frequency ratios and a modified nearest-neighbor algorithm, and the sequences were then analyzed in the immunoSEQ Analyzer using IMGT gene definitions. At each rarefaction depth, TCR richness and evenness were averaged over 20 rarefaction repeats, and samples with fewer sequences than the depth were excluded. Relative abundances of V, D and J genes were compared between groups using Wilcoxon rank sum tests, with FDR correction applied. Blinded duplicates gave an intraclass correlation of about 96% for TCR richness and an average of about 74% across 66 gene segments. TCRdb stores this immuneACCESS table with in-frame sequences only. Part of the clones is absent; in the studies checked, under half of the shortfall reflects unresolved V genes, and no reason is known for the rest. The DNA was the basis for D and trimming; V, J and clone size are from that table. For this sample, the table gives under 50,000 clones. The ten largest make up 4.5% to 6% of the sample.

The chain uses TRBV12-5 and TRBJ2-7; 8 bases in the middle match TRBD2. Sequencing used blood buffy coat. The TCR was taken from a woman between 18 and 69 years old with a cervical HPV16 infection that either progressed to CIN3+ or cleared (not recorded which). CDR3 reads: CASGLDSGGSYEQYF. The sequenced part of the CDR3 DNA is TGTGCTAGTGGTTTGGACAGCGGGGGCTCCTACGAG.